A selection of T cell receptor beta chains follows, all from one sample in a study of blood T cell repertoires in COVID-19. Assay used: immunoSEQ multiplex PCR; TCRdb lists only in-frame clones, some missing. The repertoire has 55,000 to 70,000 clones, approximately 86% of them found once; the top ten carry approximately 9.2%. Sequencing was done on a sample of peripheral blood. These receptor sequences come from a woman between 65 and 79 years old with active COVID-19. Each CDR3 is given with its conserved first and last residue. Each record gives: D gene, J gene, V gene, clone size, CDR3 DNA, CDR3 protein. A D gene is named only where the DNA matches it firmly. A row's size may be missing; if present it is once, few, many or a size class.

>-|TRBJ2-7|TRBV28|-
TGTGCCAGCAGTCCCCAACAGGGTCGGTGGGAGACTGGATACGAGCAGTACTTC
CASSPQQGRWETGYEQYF
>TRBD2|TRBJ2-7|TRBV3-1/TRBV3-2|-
TGTGCCAGCAGCTTTAGCGGGAGCCTCTACGAGCAGTACTTC
CASSFSGSLYEQYF
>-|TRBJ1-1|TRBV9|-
TGTGCCAGCAGCGTGACAGTGAACACTGAAGCTTTCTTT
CASSVTVNTEAFF
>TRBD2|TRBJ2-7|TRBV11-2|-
TGTGCCAGCAGCTTAGTTTTTCTGGCTAGCGGGATCGGCCAGTACTTC
CASSLVFLASGIGQYF
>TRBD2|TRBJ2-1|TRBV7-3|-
TGTGCCAGCAGCTTAACGATGACTAGCGGGAGGACCAATGAGCAGTTCTTC
CASSLTMTSGRTNEQFF
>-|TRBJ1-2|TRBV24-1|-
TGTGCCACCAGTGATTACAGTTGGAACTATGGCTACACCTTC
CATSDYSWNYGYTF
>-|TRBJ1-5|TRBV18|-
TGTGCCAGCTCACCAAGGACAGCCCTTGATAGCAATCAGCCCCAGCATTTT
CASSPRTALDSNQPQHF
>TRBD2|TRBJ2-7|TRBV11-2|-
TGTGCCAGCAGCTTAAACCACGGGACTAGCGGGAGCGAGCAGTACTTC
CASSLNHGTSGSEQYF
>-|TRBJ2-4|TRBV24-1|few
TGTGCCACCAGTGATTACGGGGGAAACATTCAGTACTTC
CATSDYGGNIQYF
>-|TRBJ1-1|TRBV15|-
TGTGCCACCAGCAGAGATTTGGGGCAGGGTGGCACTGAAGCTTTCTTT
CATSRDLGQGGTEAFF
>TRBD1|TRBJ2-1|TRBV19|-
TGTGCCAGTACACTCCGGGACAGGGGTAGGAATGAGCAGTTCTTC
CASTLRDRGRNEQFF
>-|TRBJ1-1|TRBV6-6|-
TGTGCCAGCAAGGGAGGGGGGAACACTGAAGCTTTCTTT
CASKGGGNTEAFF
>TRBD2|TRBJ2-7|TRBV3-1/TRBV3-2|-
TGTGCCAGCAGACAGAGCGGGAACGTGTACGAGCAGTACTTC
CASRQSGNVYEQYF
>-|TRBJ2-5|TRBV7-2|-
TGTGCCAGCAGCTCCTCGGGGCAAGAGACCCAGTACTTC
CASSSSGQETQYF
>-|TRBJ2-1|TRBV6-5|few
TGTGCCAGCAGTTACAACAGGGCCGACAATGAGCAGTTCTTC
CASSYNRADNEQFF
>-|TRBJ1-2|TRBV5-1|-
TGCGCCAGCAGGCCTGACTTGGGCTATGGCTACACCTTC
CASRPDLGYGYTF
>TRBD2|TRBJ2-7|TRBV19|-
TGTGCCAGTAGTCCTACGGGGGGTTGGAACGAGCAGTACTTC
CASSPTGGWNEQYF
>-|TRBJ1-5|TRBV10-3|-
TGTGCCATCAGTGAGTCGAGGGATCGTGGCAATCAGCCCCAGCATTTT
CAISESRDRGNQPQHF
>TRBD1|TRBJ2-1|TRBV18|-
TGTGCCAGCTCACCCACAGGGGGTGGGGGATACAATGAGCAGTTCTTC
CASSPTGGGGYNEQFF
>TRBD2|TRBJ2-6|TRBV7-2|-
TGTGCCAGCAGCTCCGGGGGGGGCGCCTACGTCCTGACTTTC
CASSSGGGAYVLTF
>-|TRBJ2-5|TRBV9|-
TGTGCCAGCAGCGTAAACTTTCTGGGCGAGACCCAGTACTTC
CASSVNFLGETQYF
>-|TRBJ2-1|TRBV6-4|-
TGTGCCAGCAGTGTTGCGGGGGCCCCTAACAATGAGCAGTTCTTC
CASSVAGAPNNEQFF
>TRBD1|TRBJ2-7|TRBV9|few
TGTGCCAGCAGCCAAGGACAGGCGAGCTCCTACGAGCAGTACTTC
CASSQGQASSYEQYF
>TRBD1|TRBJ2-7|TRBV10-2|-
TGCGCCAGCAGTGAGCCGGGGACAGGTGGCTACGAGCAGTACTTC
CASSEPGTGGYEQYF
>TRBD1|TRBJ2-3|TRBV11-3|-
TGTGCCAGCAGCACCCGGGACAGAGACACAGATACGCAGTATTTT
CASSTRDRDTDTQYF
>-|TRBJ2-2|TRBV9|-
TGTGCCAGCAGCGTAGTATTTAGCGGGGAGCTGTTTTTT
CASSVVFSGELFF
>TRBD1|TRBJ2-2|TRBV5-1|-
TGCGCCAGCAGCCCTATGACAGGGCCCACCGGGGAGCTGTTTTTT
CASSPMTGPTGELFF
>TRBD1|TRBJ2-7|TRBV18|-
TGTGCCAGCTCACCACTCGGGACAGAAGAAGGGAACGAGCAGTACTTC
CASSPLGTEEGNEQYF
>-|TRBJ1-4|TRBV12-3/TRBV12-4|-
TGTGCCAGCAGCGGGGCAACTAATGAAAAACTGTTTTTT
CASSGATNEKLFF